The next 20 T cell receptor beta chains were all read from a single sample in a study of T-cell memory formation after mild COVID-19. TCRdb recomputed calls from the 5' RACE reads with MiXCR, one row per CDR3 protein. This sample carries roughly 510,000 distinct CDR3 sequences, around 15% of them seen once, and the ten largest clones take approximately 8.1%. Sequencing was carried out using PBMCs or a T cell subset sorted from them (not recorded which). These receptors were collected from an adult woman who had mild COVID-19 (a few samples of this study predate the infection). Cell type and time point are not known.

The V gene is TRBV20-1, the J gene TRBJ2-2; the match to TRBD1 covers 11 bases. Germline CDR1 and CDR2: DFQATT and SNEGSKA (reference sequence). Trimming took 0 bases from V and 5 from J; bases not matched to a gene: 8. This CDR3 spans 17 amino acids. This CDR3 is CSARDILGQGATGELFF. The CDR3 bases are TGCAGTGCTAGAGATATCTTAGGACAGGGGGCGACCGGGGAGCTGTTTTTT.

The chain employs TRBV20-1 and TRBJ2-5, with D tentatively TRBD2 (7 bases). In germline, CDR1 is DFQATT, CDR2 SNEGSKA (reference sequence). CDR3 length equals 16 residues. Trimming removed 6 bases at V and 0 bases at J, with 20 bases between. The CDR3: CSAPRGGSGYQETQYF. Written as DNA, the CDR3 is TGCAGTGCCCCAAGGGGGGGAAGCGGGTACCAAGAGACCCAGTACTTC.

This chain links TRBV15 with TRBJ2-2; the D call may be TRBD1 or TRBD2 (5 bases each). The germline V gene encodes CDR1 LNHNV and CDR2 YYDKDF (reference sequence). V lost 0 bases and J lost 6, with 17 bases in between. The CDR3 covers 17 residues. CDR3 protein: CATSRDLGAVESGELFF. The CDR3 DNA reads as TGTGCCACCAGCAGAGATCTCGGGGCAGTCGAGTCCGGGGAGCTGTTTTTT.

This clonotype appeared a few times. The gene calls are TRBV13 and TRBJ2-5; TRBD1 matches at 7 bases. The CDR3 totals 17 residues. The V segment lost 4 bases and the J segment 5 bases; nucleotides outside the gene matches: 16. Germline CDR1 and CDR2: PRHDT and FYEKMQ (reference sequence). In nucleotides, the CDR3 is TGTGCCAGCAGCTCGACTTACGGGGCAGGGGGAGCGGAGACCCAGTACTTC. Amino acid sequence: CASSSTYGAGGAETQYF.

This clonotype was seen many times. The chain carries TRBV27 and TRBJ2-1; unclear D gene. Germline V gene lookup returns CDR1 MNHEY and CDR2 SMNVEV (reference sequence). The CDR3 sequence is 11 residues long. Trimming took off 5 bases at V and 9 bases at J, with 8 bases between the two ends. CDR3 amino acids: CASSLVGEQFF. DNA of the CDR3: TGTGCCAGCAGTCTTGTGGGTGAGCAGTTCTTC.

A few counts support this clonotype. This chain joins TRBV12-3 or TRBV12-4 and TRBJ2-3; weak D call: TRBD2 (6 bases). Trimming pared 7 bases from V and 6 bases from J, leaving 20 bases between. CDR3 length: 15 amino acids. The DNA of the CDR3 is TGTGCCAGCAACCGCCGGGACTGGCTTGGGGATACGCAGTATTTT. It translates to CASNRRDWLGDTQYF.

The chain has TRBV20-1 and TRBJ1-1, with D uncertain. Germline assignment: CDR1 DFQATT and CDR2 SNEGSKA (reference sequence). The CDR3 totals 14 residues. Trimming took 3 bases from V and 8 from J, leaving 19 bases between them. The CDR3, as DNA: TGCAGTGCTAGGGGTTTCCAGGCATTGGAGGAAGCTTTCTTT. It translates to CSARGFQALEEAFF.

This clonotype was seen only a few times. The rearrangement joins TRBV7-8 to TRBJ2-6; D tentatively fits TRBD1 or TRBD2 (7 bases each). There are 18 residues in the CDR3. Germline loops: CDR1 SGHVS, CDR2 FQNEAQ. V dropped 5 bases and J dropped 2 bases, with 19 bases sitting between them. CDR3: CASSRLDREGTGANVLTF. The CDR3 region has the DNA TGTGCCAGCAGCCGACTCGACAGGGAGGGAACTGGGGCCAACGTCCTGACTTTC.

This clonotype was counted only a few times. The chain recombines TRBV20-1 with TRBJ1-2; 7 bases are shared with TRBD1. Germline V gene data show CDR1 as DFQATT and CDR2 as SNEGSKA (reference sequence). The CDR3 spans 16 residues. Trimming removed 0 bases from V and 6 bases from J; junction bases left unmatched: 13. CDR3 residues: CSARDKGGSTGDGYTF. The CDR3 DNA sequence: TGCAGTGCTAGAGATAAGGGAGGGTCAACAGGGGATGGCTACACCTTC.

This clonotype was picked up a small number of times. The chain couples TRBV6-5 to TRBJ2-1, with TRBD1 identical over 9 bases. The CDR3 covers 15 residues. V shed 5 bases and J 8 bases; nucleotides not matched to a gene: 10. CDR1 is MNHEY and CDR2 is SVGAGI in the germline V gene. CDR3 nucleotide sequence: TGTGCCAGCAGTGCCTCGCCGGGACAGGGATATGAGCAGTTCTTC. It specifies CASSASPGQGYEQFF.

V and J are TRBV6-1 and TRBJ2-4; D unresolved. Germline assignment: CDR1 MNHNS and CDR2 SASEGT. Trimming removed 6 bases at V and 1 base at J, with 10 bases between. This CDR3 is built from 14 residues. CDR3 loop: CASRRNSAKNIQYF. DNA of the CDR3: TGTGCCAGCAGGAGAAACTCGGCCAAAAACATTCAGTACTTC.

This chain uses TRBV11-1 with TRBJ2-2, with D perhaps given as TRBD1 or TRBD2 (5 bases each). The CDR3 is 15 amino acids. V lost 2 bases and J lost 4, with 11 bases in between. In germline, CDR1 is SGHAT, CDR2 FQDESV (reference sequence). CDR3 protein: CASSLPGTATGELFF. CDR3 coding DNA: TGTGCCAGCAGCTTACCTGGGACGGCCACCGGGGAGCTGTTTTTT.

This clonotype has only a few counts. V and J are TRBV20-1 and TRBJ2-1, with 10 nucleotides matching TRBD2. V lost 0 bases to trimming and J lost 4 bases; unmatched junction nucleotides: 9. Germline lookup yields CDR1 DFQATT and CDR2 SNEGSKA (reference sequence). The CDR3 length is 17 residues. CDR3 loop: CSARDGRLAGAYNEQFF. Written as DNA, the CDR3 is TGCAGTGCTAGAGATGGTCGGCTAGCGGGAGCTTACAATGAGCAGTTCTTC.

This clonotype was detected a few times. The genes are TRBV4-1 and TRBJ2-7; no clear D. Trimming left V 0 bases short and J 0 bases short, with 6 bases between. This CDR3 is 14 amino acids long. The V gene's germline CDR1 is MGHRA and CDR2 YSYEKL. The CDR3 coding sequence is TGCGCCAGCAGCCAAGATTACAGCTCCTACGAGCAGTACTTC. This codes for CASSQDYSSYEQYF.

This clonotype has a handful of counts. V is TRBV4-1 and J is TRBJ2-5; D possibly matches TRBD1 or TRBD2 (5 bases each). CDR1 is MGHRA, CDR2 YSYEKL, per germline. The V gene lost 2 bases and the J gene lost 4 bases, with 20 bases spanning the gap. The CDR3 contains 17 residues. The CDR3 DNA sequence: TGCGCCAGCAGCCAAACTGAGGGTGGGGCGAAAGGAGAGACCCAGTACTTC. Protein: CASSQTEGGAKGETQYF.

This clonotype was seen more than once but under ten times. The chain has TRBV6-5 and TRBJ2-2; D is tentatively TRBD1 or TRBD2 (5 bases each). From germline, CDR1 is MNHEY and CDR2 SVGAGI. CDR3 length: 16 amino acids. V lost 2 bases and J 2 bases, leaving 12 bases between the germline ends. In nucleotides, the CDR3 is TGTGCCAGCAGTTACGACGGGGCAGGAAACACCGGGGAGCTGTTTTTT. Translated: CASSYDGAGNTGELFF.

The chain uses TRBV9 and TRBJ2-3; perhaps D is TRBD1 or TRBD2 (5 bases each). The ends were cut back, 0 bases at V and 2 bases at J, with 13 bases in the middle. Germline V gene sequence: CDR1 SGDLS, CDR2 YYNGEE. The CDR3 has 16 amino acids. CDR3 residues: CASSVAEGWNTDTQYF. The CDR3 nucleotides read TGTGCCAGCAGCGTAGCCGAGGGGTGGAACACAGATACGCAGTATTTT.

The table lists this clonotype with many counts. The genes are TRBV12-3 or TRBV12-4 and TRBJ2-1; D unresolved. The V gene lost 6 bases and the J gene lost 6 bases, with 6 bases spanning the gap. The CDR3 is 11 residues long. The CDR3 spells CASSFVNEQFF. The CDR3 DNA reads as TGTGCCAGCAGCTTTGTCAATGAGCAGTTCTTC.

This clonotype was recorded a few times. The rearrangement uses TRBV11-2 and TRBJ2-5; TRBD2 matches 11 bases. J lost 1 base, V lost 4 bases, and 11 bases had no gene match. CDR1 SGHAT and CDR2 FQNNGV come from the germline V gene. This CDR3 is 18 amino acids long. The CDR3, as DNA: TGTGCCAGCAGCTGGGGAAACCTAGCGGGGGGCTCCCAAGAGACCCAGTACTTC. Protein: CASSWGNLAGGSQETQYF. The whole variable domain, remainder taken from reference TRBV11-2 and TRBJ2-5, is EAGVAQSPRYKIIEKRQSVAFWCNPISGHATLYWYQQILGQGPKLLIQFQNNGVVDDSQLPKDRFSAERLKGVDSTLKIQPAKLEDSAVYLCASSWGNLAGGSQETQYFGPGTRLLVL.

The rearrangement joins TRBV14 to TRBJ1-3, with 8 bases identical to TRBD1. Germline CDR1 SGHDN, CDR2 FVKESK. The trim removed 2 bases at V and 0 bases at J, leaving 0 bases unmatched. The CDR3 runs to 15 residues. DNA of the CDR3: TGTGCCAGCAGCCAAACAGGGGGCTCTGGAAACACCATATATTTT. Translation gives CASSQTGGSGNTIYF.